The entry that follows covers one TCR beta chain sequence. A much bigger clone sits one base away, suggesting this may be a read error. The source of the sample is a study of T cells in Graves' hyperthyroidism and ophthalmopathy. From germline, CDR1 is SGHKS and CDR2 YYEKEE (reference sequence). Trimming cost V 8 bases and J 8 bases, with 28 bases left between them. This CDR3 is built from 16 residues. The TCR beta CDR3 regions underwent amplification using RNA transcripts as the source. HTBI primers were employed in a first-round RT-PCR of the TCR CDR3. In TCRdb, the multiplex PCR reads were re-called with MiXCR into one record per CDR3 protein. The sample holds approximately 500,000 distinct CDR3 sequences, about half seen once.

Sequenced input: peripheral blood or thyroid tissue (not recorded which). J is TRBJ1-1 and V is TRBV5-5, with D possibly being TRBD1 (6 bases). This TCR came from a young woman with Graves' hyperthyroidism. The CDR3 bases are TGTGCCAGAAGCCAAGATCCGGGGGCGGTAAATCCGGAAGCTTTCTTT. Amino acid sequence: CARSQDPGAVNPEAFF. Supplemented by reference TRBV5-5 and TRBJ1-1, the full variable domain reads DAGVTQSPTHLIKTRGQQVTLRCSPISGHKSVSWYQQVLGQGPQFIFQYYEKEERGRGNFPDRFSARQFPNYSSELNVNALLLGDSALYLCARSQDPGAVNPEAFFGQGTRLTVV.